The rows below give T cell receptor beta chains drawn from one sample of a study of metastatic and nonmetastatic thyroid tumors. With MiXCR, TCRdb reprocessed the PCR reads. Of 40,000 to 50,000 clones listed, less than 5% are singletons. The source material was blood. Receptor source: a female donor with papillary thyroid cancer or a benign thyroid nodule (not recorded which). Some clones in this sample may be carry-over from other donors' samples. The CDR3 runs from the conserved cysteine through the conserved F or W. The D gene is left open where the match is weak. Rows may omit the clone size; those that give it use once, few, many or a size class.

j_call,v_call,clone_size,d_call,cdr3_nt,cdr3_aa
TRBJ2-7,TRBV11-2,many,TRBD1,TGTGCCAGCAGCCCTATTTACAGGGGGTTTATGTACGAGCAGTACTTC,CASSPIYRGFMYEQYF
TRBJ1-1,TRBV6-1,-,-,TGTGCCAGCAGGCGGGGATTGAACACTGAAGCTTTCTTT,CASRRGLNTEAFF
TRBJ1-1,TRBV12-3/TRBV12-4,few,-,TGTGCCAGCAGTTTCGGGGCAGTCATTAACACTGAAGCTTTCTTT,CASSFGAVINTEAFF
TRBJ1-1,TRBV2,-,-,TGTGCCAGCAGGGCCGGGAGCGGGAACACTGAAGCTTTCTTT,CASRAGSGNTEAFF
TRBJ2-1,TRBV12-3/TRBV12-4,few,-,TGTGCCAGCAGTCCAAGGACTTGCAATGATCAGTTCTTC,CASSPRTCNDQFF
TRBJ1-1,TRBV12-3/TRBV12-4,-,-,TGTGCCAGCAGTTTAGAGGGATTGTCTGAAGCTTTCTTT,CASSLEGLSEAFF
TRBJ2-1,TRBV5-1,many,-,TGCGCCAGCAGCTCTGTAGCGGAGACCTACAATGAGCAGTTCTTC,CASSSVAETYNEQFF
TRBJ1-2,TRBV29-1,many,TRBD1,TGCAGCGTCACACAGGGGGCTAGCTACACCTTC,CSVTQGASYTF
TRBJ2-3,TRBV12-3/TRBV12-4,many,-,TGTGCCAGCAGAGAAGCACAGGGTGGGGGGGAAGATACGCAGTATTTT,CASREAQGGGEDTQYF
TRBJ2-5,TRBV6-2/TRBV6-3,many,-,TGTGCCAGCAGCCGGGGACTGGGAGAGACCCAGTACTTC,CASSRGLGETQYF
TRBJ2-1,TRBV27,many,-,TGTGCCAGCACACCGGCCCGCAGTTACTACAATGAGCAGTTCTTC,CASTPARSYYNEQFF
TRBJ1-1,TRBV28,-,-,TGTGCCAGCAGCCCCCTAGTGACTGAAGCTTTCTTT,CASSPLVTEAFF
TRBJ2-7,TRBV29-1,many,-,TGCAGCGTTTCGGACATGCGGAGTCGGGAGCAGTACTTC,CSVSDMRSREQYF
TRBJ2-7,TRBV4-1,-,-,TGCGCCAGCAGCCAAGAGGGGGGCTACGAGCAGTACTTC,CASSQEGGYEQYF
TRBJ1-1,TRBV7-8,-,TRBD1,TGTGCCAGCAGCGAGACGGACAGGGGGAACACTGAAGCTTTCTTT,CASSETDRGNTEAFF
TRBJ1-1,TRBV10-3,many,TRBD1,TGTGCCATCAGTGACCACAGGGGAAACACTGAAGCTTTCTTT,CAISDHRGNTEAFF
TRBJ2-3,TRBV6-1,medium-sized,-,TGTGCCAGCAGTGAAGCGTCCGGGACAGATACGCAGTATTTT,CASSEASGTDTQYF
TRBJ1-1,TRBV12-3/TRBV12-4,many,-,TGTGCCAGCAGTTTAAAGGTAAACACTGAAGCTTTCTTT,CASSLKVNTEAFF
TRBJ1-2,TRBV9,many,-,TGTGCCAGCAGCTCTCGGGGCGGAGGGAACTATGGCTACACCTTC,CASSSRGGGNYGYTF
TRBJ2-1,TRBV28,few,-,TGTGCCAGCAGCCCCTCGGCGGTGTTATTATCCTACAATGAGCAGTTCTTC,CASSPSAVLLSYNEQFF
TRBJ2-7,TRBV11-2,many,TRBD2,TGTGCCAGCAGCTTAGATGGGCTAGCGGGATCTTACGAGCAGTACTTC,CASSLDGLAGSYEQYF
TRBJ2-1,TRBV19,few,-,TGTGCCAGTTCTTATGATACCTACAATGAGCAGTTCTTC,CASSYDTYNEQFF
TRBJ1-6,TRBV6-2/TRBV6-3,-,-,TGTGCCAGCACTTCCGGGCCGTCGTTTACAAATTCACCCCTCCACTTT,CASTSGPSFTNSPLHF
TRBJ1-1,TRBV6-6,many,-,TGTGCCAGCAGTTACTCGAGAAATAGAGGGGTGTTTCACGCTTTCTTT,CASSYSRNRGVFHAFF
TRBJ1-1,TRBV7-8,many,-,TGTGCCAGCAGCTTACTCGAACTGGCGGGGGACACTGAAGCTTTCTTT,CASSLLELAGDTEAFF
TRBJ1-1,TRBV2,once,TRBD1,TGTGGCAGCAGTTTCCGGTGGACAGGGTACATGAACACTGAAGCTTTCTTT,CGSSFRWTGYMNTEAFF
TRBJ1-2,TRBV7-2,many,-,TGTGCCAGCAGCCCCAGACGGGACGCAATTAACTATGGCTACACCTTC,CASSPRRDAINYGYTF
TRBJ2-4,TRBV20-1,many,TRBD1,TGCAGTGCTGACAGACAGGGGGTCTCGAACATTCAGTACTTC,CSADRQGVSNIQYF
TRBJ1-5,TRBV19,many,-,TGTGCCAGTACGGGACAACTCAATCAGCCCCAGCATTTT,CASTGQLNQPQHF
TRBJ1-2,TRBV4-2,many,-,TGTGCCAGCAGCCAAGATCGCCAGGGGCGAGGCTACACCTTC,CASSQDRQGRGYTF
TRBJ2-5,TRBV20-1,-,TRBD2,TGCAGTGCTAGAGATGCGGGAGGGCCTCACCAAGAGACCCAGTACTTC,CSARDAGGPHQETQYF
TRBJ1-1,TRBV29-1,many,-,TGCAGCGTGTCCGGGGGTAATGGCAGGCTGAACACTGAAGCTTTCTTT,CSVSGGNGRLNTEAFF
TRBJ2-1,TRBV18,few,TRBD1,TGTGCCAGCTCACCAGGACAGGTTTCCGAGCAGTTCTTC,CASSPGQVSEQFF
TRBJ2-2,TRBV6-1,few,-,TGTGCCAGCAGTGAAATTCCAGAAGGGGAGCTGTTTTTT,CASSEIPEGELFF
TRBJ2-7,TRBV19,many,TRBD2,TGTGCCAGTAGTATGACTAGCCGGACCTACGAGCAGTACTTC,CASSMTSRTYEQYF
TRBJ1-2,TRBV27,large,TRBD1,TGTGCCAGCAGTTTGTTCACCCCCGGGACAGTCTATGGCTACACCTTC,CASSLFTPGTVYGYTF
TRBJ1-3,TRBV19,few,-,TGTGCCAGTAAAACCAGCTTGAGCTCTGGAAACACCATATATTTT,CASKTSLSSGNTIYF
TRBJ1-2,TRBV13,many,-,TGTGCCAGCAGCTTAGAGGGTGGCTACACCTTC,CASSLEGGYTF
TRBJ2-3,TRBV20-1,few,-,TGCAGTGCTAGCGACCGGAGCACAGATACGCAGTATTTT,CSASDRSTDTQYF
TRBJ1-2,TRBV4-1,many,-,TGCGCCAGCAGCCAAGTGGGGCAAACGGGCTATGGCTACACCTTC,CASSQVGQTGYGYTF
TRBJ2-7,TRBV6-1,few,TRBD1,TGTGCCAGCAGTCGACAGGGGAACACCGGCAACGAGCAGTACTTC,CASSRQGNTGNEQYF
TRBJ2-1,TRBV12-3/TRBV12-4,many,-,TGTGCCAGCAGTTTATTTAGACAGGAGAATGAGCAGTTCTTC,CASSLFRQENEQFF
TRBJ1-5,TRBV5-1,-,-,TGCGCCAGCAGCTTAACCGGGGAGACAAATCAGCCCCAGCATTTT,CASSLTGETNQPQHF
TRBJ1-1,TRBV14,many,-,TGTGCCAGCAGCCAAGAAGGAAACACTGAAGCTTTCTTT,CASSQEGNTEAFF
TRBJ2-3,TRBV18,-,-,TGTGCCAGCTCACCAGTGGGACAAGGGGTGGATACGCAGTATTTT,CASSPVGQGVDTQYF
TRBJ1-4,TRBV6-1,few,-,TGTGCCAGCAGTGTGACGACAACTAATGAAAAACTGTTTTTT,CASSVTTTNEKLFF
TRBJ2-2,TRBV9,many,-,TGTGCCAGCAGCGTAGATCTAACCGGGGAGCTGTTTTTT,CASSVDLTGELFF
TRBJ1-2,TRBV30,many,-,TGTGCCTGGAGCCTGACCGGGACACCCAACGGGGGCTACACCTTC,CAWSLTGTPNGGYTF
TRBJ1-4,TRBV12-3/TRBV12-4,many,-,TGTGCCAGCAGTTTGAGTACGCCAAATGAAAAACTGTTTTTT,CASSLSTPNEKLFF
TRBJ1-2,TRBV24-1,many,-,TGTGCCACCAGTGATTTCTCCCGAAACTATGGCTACACCTTC,CATSDFSRNYGYTF
TRBJ1-4,TRBV12-3/TRBV12-4,few,-,TGTGCCAGCCGCCCTCTGGGGACGGGTGAAAAACTGTTTTTT,CASRPLGTGEKLFF
TRBJ2-2,TRBV29-1,few,-,TGCAGCGTCGCGGCGGGGCTAAACACCGGGGAGCTGCTTTTT,CSVAAGLNTGELLF
TRBJ2-2,TRBV6-4,-,-,TGTGCCAGCCGTCGGACAGTTACAAACAACGGAGAGCTGTTTTTT,CASRRTVTNNGELFF
TRBJ1-1,TRBV30,many,-,TGTGCCTGGCGGGGATCTCAGAACACTGAAGCTTTCTTT,CAWRGSQNTEAFF
TRBJ2-1,TRBV20-1,many,TRBD2,TGCAGTGCTAGAGAAGACGGGAGGATGGCCTACAATGAGCAGTTCTTC,CSAREDGRMAYNEQFF
TRBJ1-2,TRBV2,-,-,TGTGCCAGCATTCAGAGGACCTTGGCGAGGGGTGGCTACACCTTC,CASIQRTLARGGYTF
TRBJ2-1,TRBV7-2,many,-,TGTGCCAGCAGCACTGACAGGTTAGGAGGTGAGCAGTTCTTC,CASSTDRLGGEQFF
TRBJ1-1,TRBV5-6,many,-,TGTGCCAGCAGCTTGGCCGGGACGGTTACTGAAGCTTTCTTT,CASSLAGTVTEAFF
TRBJ2-2,TRBV7-3,many,-,TGTGCCAGCAGCTCTGAGAACACCGGGGAGCTGTTTTTT,CASSSENTGELFF